Below are 17 T cell receptor beta chains sequenced from a single sample in a study of PD-L1 blockade in urothelial cancer (dated by TCRdb to about 2017). The library was built by means of the immunoSEQ multiplex PCR assay. TCRdb took this table from immuneACCESS and kept in-frame rearrangements with V and J called. Such tables lack part of the clones; where checked against another copy, unresolved V genes explain under half of the gap, and the rest is unexplained. The sample records tens of thousands of clones, over 70% of which are singletons. The ten most abundant clones make up about 3.5% of the sample. The source material was PBMCs, sampled around atezolizumab (anti-PD-L1) treatment. Source of these receptors: a man aged 65-85 years with urothelial cancer.

This chain joins TRBV6-1 and TRBJ1-2; perhaps TRBD1 as D (5 bases). V was shortened by 2 bases and J by 0 bases, with 16 bases between the two germline ends. Germline loops: CDR1 MNHNS, CDR2 SASEGT. The CDR3 runs to 17 residues. The chain's CDR3 is CASSERFTGDTNYGYTF. CDR3 nucleotides: TGTGCCAGCAGTGAACGGTTTACAGGAGATACTAACTATGGCTACACCTTC.

This chain links TRBV11-3 with TRBJ2-1; 8 bases agree with TRBD1. V dropped 4 bases and J dropped 4; count of bases not matched to a gene: 9. The germline gives CDR1 SGHNT, CDR2 YENEEA. This CDR3 is 16 amino acids long. The CDR3 coding sequence is TGTGCCAGCAGCTCCCGACAGGGGCCCTCGTACAATGAGCAGTTCTTC. This gives the protein CASSSRQGPSYNEQFF.

The chain joins TRBV10-1 to TRBJ1-5; D not certain. The CDR3 has 17 amino acids. The V end was cut by 6 bases, the J end by 9 bases, with 27 bases between. Germline CDR1 WNHNN, CDR2 SYGVQD (reference sequence). This chain's CDR3 is CASRLLSRPAGPWPQHF. In DNA form, the CDR3 reads TGCGCCAGCAGACTCTTGTCGCGCCCCGCGGGTCCGTGGCCCCAGCATTTT.

V is TRBV6-1 and J is TRBJ1-1, with 9 positions matching TRBD1. V was clipped by 6 bases and J by 3 bases; unmatched bases: 2. The CDR3 consists of 13 residues. Germline CDR1 reads MNHNS; CDR2 reads SASEGT. This chain's CDR3 is CASRRQGDTEAFF. The CDR3 DNA reads TGTGCCAGCAGAAGACAGGGGGACACTGAAGCTTTCTTT.

The chain has TRBV19 and TRBJ1-1, with a tentative D call TRBD1 (6 bases). V lost 5 bases, J lost 4 bases, and 23 bases lay in between. From germline, CDR1 is LNHDA and CDR2 SQIVND (reference sequence). There are 17 residues in the CDR3. In nucleotides, the CDR3 is TGTGCCAGTAGTCCTCGACCACAGGGTCGCAGGAGCACTGAAGCTTTCTTT. It translates to CASSPRPQGRRSTEAFF.

The chain is built from TRBV7-2 and TRBJ2-7, with 7 bases that match TRBD2. CDR3 length: 15 amino acids. CDR1 SGHTA and CDR2 FQGNSA come from the germline V gene. The trim removed 5 bases at V and 5 bases at J, leaving 12 bases unmatched. The CDR3 region has the DNA TGTGCCAGCAGCCCCTTTGGCGGGAGTATGGACGAGCAGTACTTC. Protein sequence: CASSPFGGSMDEQYF.

V and J are TRBV7-2 and TRBJ2-3, with a possible D match to TRBD1 (5 bases). Germline V gene sequence: CDR1 SGHTA, CDR2 FQGNSA. Trimming took 2 bases from V and 0 from J, leaving 18 bases between them. CDR3 size: 18 residues. The CDR3 nucleotides are TGTGCCAGCAGCTTATCCATAAGAGCAGGGCCAAGCACAGATACGCAGTATTTT. This gives the protein CASSLSIRAGPSTDTQYF. The variable domain in full, with the rest retrieved from reference TRBV7-2 and TRBJ2-3, is GAGVSQSPSNKVTEKGKDVELRCDPISGHTALYWYRQSLGQGLEFLIYFQGNSAPDKSGLPSDRFSAERTGGSVSTLTIQRTQQEDSAVYLCASSLSIRAGPSTDTQYFGPGTRLTVL.

The chain joins TRBV5-1 to TRBJ2-3; a weak D match, TRBD2 (5 bases). Germline V lookup: CDR1 SGHRS, CDR2 YFSETQ. The CDR3 length is 14 residues. V was pared by 1 base and J by 2 bases, with 8 bases between. Written as DNA, the CDR3 is TGCGCCAGCAGCTTGTTCCGGGACACAGATACGCAGTATTTT. This translates into CASSLFRDTDTQYF.

The V call is TRBV5-1, the J call TRBJ2-3; D not resolved. V was clipped by 2 bases and J by 2 bases, with 12 bases between them. CDR1 and CDR2 (germline): SGHRS, YFSETQ. The CDR3 sequence is 15 residues long. Here the CDR3 DNA reads TGCGCCAGCAGCTTCCCACAGACCTTCACAGATACGCAGTATTTT. Translated, it gives CASSFPQTFTDTQYF.

This clone was picked up a small number of times. The V call is TRBV23-1, the J call TRBJ2-4, with D possibly matching TRBD2 (5 bases). TRBV23-1 is marked as an open reading frame, function uncertain. Deletions cut 4 bases from V and 0 bases from J, with 19 bases between. This CDR3 is built from 18 residues. The CDR3 spells CASSPPMEEPLAKNIQYF. CDR3 DNA: TGCGCCAGCAGTCCCCCAATGGAGGAGCCTTTAGCCAAAAACATTCAGTACTTC.

DNA for the CDR3: TGTGCCAGCAGCTTAATGGGGAGGGGGAACACTGAAGCTTTCTTT. The encoded protein is CASSLMGRGNTEAFF. The gene calls are TRBV7-3 and TRBJ1-1, with D perhaps matching TRBD1 (5 bases). The CDR3 runs 15 residues. V was shortened by 1 base and J by 1 base, with 10 bases between the two germline ends. In germline, CDR1 is SGHTA, CDR2 FQGTGA.

This chain connects TRBV7-8 to TRBJ1-4; D possibly corresponds to TRBD1 (6 bases). The CDR3 has 15 residues. Trimming stripped 4 bases from V and 6 bases from J, with 15 bases between. Germline CDR1 and CDR2: SGHVS and FQNEAQ. This CDR3 is CASSSQGRRDEKLFF. CDR3 in DNA: TGTGCCAGCAGCTCACAGGGACGACGGGATGAAAAACTGTTTTTT.

This chain uses TRBV7-9 with TRBJ2-7; D is unclear. This CDR3 contains 14 residues. Per germline, CDR1 SEHNR and CDR2 FQNEAQ (reference sequence). Between the trimmed V and J ends, which lost 0 bases and 0 bases, there was a span of 6 bases. The CDR3 region is CASSLAVSSYEQYF. CDR3 in DNA: TGTGCCAGCAGCTTAGCGGTCAGCTCCTACGAGCAGTACTTC.

The chain is built from TRBV5-1 and TRBJ2-1; 10 positions agree with TRBD1. V shed 6 bases, J shed 6 bases, and the junction held 12 bases outside the gene matches. Per germline, CDR1 SGHRS and CDR2 YFSETQ. The CDR3 runs 16 residues. CDR3 nucleotide sequence: TGCGCCAGCATACGATCTCCGGGACAGGGGCTCAATGAGCAGTTCTTC. As protein: CASIRSPGQGLNEQFF.

This clone was counted a few times. This rearrangement joins TRBV27 to TRBJ1-5, with D unresolved. Trimming left V 4 bases short and J 6 bases short, with 7 bases between. Germline lookup yields CDR1 MNHEY and CDR2 SMNVEV (reference sequence). The CDR3 sequence is 12 residues long. CDR3 protein: CASSYRGQPQHF. The CDR3 DNA follows: TGTGCCAGCAGTTATCGGGGTCAGCCCCAGCATTTT.

The gene calls are TRBV28 and TRBJ2-6; 7 bases fit TRBD1. CDR1 is MDHEN and CDR2 is SYDVKM in the germline V gene. CDR3 size: 15 residues. With V trimmed by 8 bases and J by 6 bases, 10 bases remained unmatched. The CDR3 nucleotides are TGTGCCAGCGGAGAAACAGGGGTTGAGGCCAACGTCCTGACTTTC. Encoded protein: CASGETGVEANVLTF.

The chain joins TRBV19 to TRBJ1-6; TRBD1 is a possible D gene (5 bases). V was clipped by 3 bases and J by 6 bases, with 12 bases between them. Germline CDR1 LNHDA, CDR2 SQIVND (reference sequence). This CDR3 is 15 amino acids long. The CDR3 loop is CASSMGQPFNSPLHF. CDR3 bases: TGTGCCAGTAGTATGGGGCAGCCTTTTAATTCACCCCTCCACTTT. Filled out from reference TRBV19 and TRBJ1-6, the complete variable domain reads DGGITQSPKYLFRKEGQNVTLSCEQNLNHDAMYWYRQDPGQGLRLIYYSQIVNDFQKGDIAEGYSVSREKKESFPLTVTSAQKNPTAFYLCASSMGQPFNSPLHFGNGTRLTVT.